This entry lists 11 T cell receptor beta chains sequenced from one sample in a study of T-cell reconstitution after alpha-beta-depleted transplantation in children. Library preparation (for TCRbeta) was performed with unique molecular identifiers. A single record per CDR3 protein comes from TCRdb applying MiXCR to the PCR reads. The table records around 190,000 distinct CDR3 sequences, 6.6% of them present only once. The material sequenced was PBMCs, taken before TCRalphabeta/CD19-depleted stem cell transplant. The receptors originated from a boy younger than 10 with acute lymphoblastic leukemia, due to receive a stem cell transplant.

In its sample, this clonotype was seen a few times. The chain is built from TRBV5-1 and TRBJ2-5, with TRBD1 matching 8 bases. Germline CDR1 SGHRS, CDR2 YFSETQ. V was clipped by 4 bases and J by 5 bases; unmatched bases: 4. The CDR3 totals 13 residues. The DNA for the CDR3 is TGCGCCAGCAGCCAGACAGGGGCCGAGACCCAGTACTTC. Translated: CASSQTGAETQYF.

This clonotype was picked up a small number of times. The chain is built from TRBV7-2 and TRBJ2-1, with TRBD2 matching 7 bases. The CDR3 spans 13 residues. The J segment lost 11 bases and the V segment lost 5 bases, leaving 9 bases of the junction unmatched. Germline CDR1 SGHTA, CDR2 FQGNSA. CDR3 nucleotide sequence: TGTGCCAGCAGCCCGGGGGACTACAGAAAGCAGTTCTTC. Translating it yields CASSPGDYRKQFF.

This clonotype was counted between two and nine times. V gene TRBV12-3 or TRBV12-4 combines with J gene TRBJ1-4, with 7 bases aligning to TRBD1. This CDR3 has 13 residues. Germline trimming cut 5 bases from V and 8 bases from J; bases unmatched to any gene: 5. The CDR3 nucleotides are TGTGCCAGCAGTACAGGGGTGGTGGAAAAACTGTTTTTT. Protein: CASSTGVVEKLFF.

This clonotype was recorded at least ten times. This sequence joins TRBV20-1 and TRBJ2-3; D remains unclear. This CDR3 comprises 13 residues. Trimming shortened V by 5 bases and J by 1 base, and 10 bases separated the two germline ends. Germline lookup yields CDR1 DFQATT and CDR2 SNEGSKA (reference sequence). The CDR3 is CSAEDSGTDTQYF. CDR3 coding DNA: TGCAGTGCTGAGGATTCTGGCACAGATACGCAGTATTTT.

The chain employs TRBV7-2 and TRBJ2-1, with D possibly TRBD2 on 7 matching bases. The germline V gene has CDR1 SGHTA and CDR2 FQGNSA. The CDR3 extends over 15 amino acids. Trimming took off 3 bases at V and 7 bases at J, with 16 bases between the two ends. CDR3 sequence (DNA): TGTGCCAGCAGCTTTAGGGGGGGGGCAGGTAATGAGCAGTTCTTC. Residues: CASSFRGGAGNEQFF.

This clonotype was observed at least ten times. The rearrangement joins TRBV7-6 to TRBJ2-7; 10 positions agree with TRBD1. J lost 3 bases, V lost 5 bases, and 4 bases had no gene match. CDR1 SGHVS and CDR2 FNYEAQ come from the germline V gene. The CDR3 has 14 residues. The CDR3 nucleotides are TGTGCCAGCAGCCCACGGACAGGGGGCTACGAGCAGTACTTC. The encoded protein is CASSPRTGGYEQYF. Filled out from reference TRBV7-6 and TRBJ2-7, the complete variable domain reads GAGVSQSPRYKVTKRGQDVALRCDPISGHVSLYWYRQALGQGPEFLTYFNYEAQQDKSGLPNDRFSAERPEGSISTLTIQRTEQRDSAMYRCASSPRTGGYEQYFGPGTRLTVT.

The chain employs TRBV20-1 and TRBJ2-2; 8 nucleotides agree with TRBD2. From germline, CDR1 is DFQATT and CDR2 SNEGSKA (reference sequence). The CDR3 has 17 amino acids. Losses at the gene ends were 3 bases for V and 5 bases for J; bases not matched to a gene: 14. The CDR3, as DNA: TGCAGTGCTAGTTTTTCTTCGGGGGGGCTTTGGACCGGGGAGCTGTTTTTT. Translated, it gives CSASFSSGGLWTGELFF.

This clonotype was observed a few times. The chain employs TRBV4-3 and TRBJ2-7; TRBD1 aligns across 9 bases. The germline gives CDR1 LGHNA, CDR2 YSLEER. Trimming took 1 base from V and 3 from J; bases not matched to a gene: 1. This CDR3 is 14 amino acids long. This CDR3 is CASSQGTGDYEQYF. Here the CDR3 DNA reads TGCGCCAGCAGCCAAGGGACAGGGGACTACGAGCAGTACTTC.

There are a few counts of this clonotype. The chain recombines TRBV9 with TRBJ2-1; D remains unclear. The CDR3 sequence is 14 residues long. Trimming took off 0 bases at V and 10 bases at J, with 14 bases between the two ends. The germline V gene encodes CDR1 SGDLS and CDR2 YYNGEE. The CDR3 sequence: CASSVGSSRFEQFF. DNA for the CDR3: TGTGCCAGCAGCGTAGGGAGTAGTAGATTCGAGCAGTTCTTC.

Turning to this clonotype: The junction and the germline gene differ at one end; a read error may be behind it. The V call is TRBV2, the J call TRBJ2-7, with D hard to call. This CDR3 is built from 11 residues. Germline values: CDR1 SNHLY, CDR2 FYNNEI. The CDR3 sequence: CPSSEGYEQYF. CDR3 DNA sequence: TGTCCCAGCAGTGAAGGGTACGAGCAGTACTTC. Based on the CDR3 plus reference TRBV2 and TRBJ2-7, the full variable domain is EPEVTQTPSHQVTQMGQEVILRCVPISNHLYFYWYRQILGQKVEFLVSFYNNEISEKSEIFDDQFSVERPDGSNFTLKIRSTKLEDSAMYFCPSSEGYEQYFGPGTRLTVT.

This clonotype was seen a few times. The CDR3 loop is CASSRGAEQYF. The CDR3 DNA reads as TGTGCCAGCAGCCGAGGGGCCGAGCAGTACTTC. This rearrangement joins TRBV7-2 to TRBJ2-7; D tentatively fits TRBD1 or TRBD2 (5 bases each). Germline-derived CDR1 and CDR2 are SGHTA and FQGNSA. The CDR3 is 11 amino acids. Trimming took 5 bases from V and 6 from J, leaving 8 bases between them.